The clone carrying this TCR beta chain was observed a handful of times. The data derive from a study of blood T cell repertoires in COVID-19. The CDR3 sequence is 12 residues long. Trimming left V 6 bases short and J 5 bases short, with 10 bases between. The germline V gene encodes CDR1 LNHDA and CDR2 SQIVND (reference sequence). Sequenced by immunoSEQ multiplex PCR; TCRdb stores in-frame clones only, minus some. The profile covers roughly 250,000 clones, with about 86% appearing a single time and 15% to 18% taken by the ten largest. Sequencing was carried out using peripheral blood. This chain links TRBV19 with TRBJ1-2; D uncertain. This receptor was identified in a person between 65 and 79 years old with COVID-19, enrolled during active disease. CDR3 coding DNA: TGTGCCAGTAGGAGGGATATATATGGCTACACCTTC. The encoded protein is CASRRDIYGYTF. Full variable domain (remainder filled in from reference TRBV19 and TRBJ1-2): DGGITQSPKYLFRKEGQNVTLSCEQNLNHDAMYWYRQDPGQGLRLIYYSQIVNDFQKGDIAEGYSVSREKKESFPLTVTSAQKNPTAFYLCASRRDIYGYTFGSGTRLTVV.